This T cell receptor beta chain was profiled in a study of T cell repertoires in cytomegalovirus infection. Across the whole study: Peptides in the study included HLA-C-restricted and HLA-B-restricted CMV epitopes. CMV infection and matching HLA type were both indicated by public TCR beta signatures. Findings of the study overall: The response measured ex vivo was dominated by TCR beta clonotypes (HLA-C-restricted and CMV-specific).

TCRdb reanalysed the reads using MiXCR and keeps one entry per CDR3 protein. In the table there are 550,000 to 700,000 distinct CDR3 sequences, approximately 40% of which are singletons. This clonotype was seen more than once but under ten times. Its antigen is currently unknown. This CDR3 region has 16 residues. V shed 0 bases and J shed 0 bases, with 10 bases lying between them. Germline V gene lookup returns CDR1 SGHVS and CDR2 FQNEAQ. Material: cultured PBMCs, obtained from culture after CMV antigen stimulation. The clonotype comes from a human donor in good health (CMV status not recorded). Some clones in this sample may be carry-over from other donors' samples. The rearrangement uses TRBV7-8 and TRBJ2-3; D call uncertain. The CDR3 coding sequence is TGTGCCAGCAGCTTAGCAAAGGCAGCCAGCACAGATACGCAGTATTTT. Its protein product is CASSLAKAASTDTQYF. Filled out from reference TRBV7-8 and TRBJ2-3, the complete variable domain reads GAGVSQSPRYKVAKRGQDVALRCDPISGHVSLFWYQQALGQGPEFLTYFQNEAQLDKSGLPSDRFFAERPEGSVSTLKIQRTQQEDSAVYLCASSLAKAASTDTQYFGPGTRLTVL.